This TCR beta chain was documented in a study of blood T cells in healthy people across ages. Regarding the study as a whole: Changes in expanded clonotypes were possibly confounded, as the CMV status of donors was unknown. Long-lived and aged donors differed, with more naive CD4+ cells and higher diversity in the long-lived.

Turning to this clonotype: Its antigen is not known.

A sample-barcoded 5' primer and a J-beta primer mix were used in a second PCR of about 7 to 11 cycles. TCRdb re-called the 5' RACE reads through MiXCR, storing one row per CDR3 protein. The table shows about 650,000 distinct CDR3 sequences, with more than 45% occurring only once. The sequence came from a woman of 80 years or more in good health. The sequencing sample was made of blood.

CDR3 region: CSARYTMVPNEQFF. CDR3 DNA: TGCAGTGCTAGGTATACTATGGTTCCCAATGAGCAGTTCTTC. The chain recombines TRBV20-1 with TRBJ2-1; D not resolved. This CDR3 comprises 14 residues. Germline CDR1 DFQATT, CDR2 SNEGSKA (reference sequence). The germline V and J ends were trimmed by 3 bases and 6 bases, with 15 bases remaining between them.